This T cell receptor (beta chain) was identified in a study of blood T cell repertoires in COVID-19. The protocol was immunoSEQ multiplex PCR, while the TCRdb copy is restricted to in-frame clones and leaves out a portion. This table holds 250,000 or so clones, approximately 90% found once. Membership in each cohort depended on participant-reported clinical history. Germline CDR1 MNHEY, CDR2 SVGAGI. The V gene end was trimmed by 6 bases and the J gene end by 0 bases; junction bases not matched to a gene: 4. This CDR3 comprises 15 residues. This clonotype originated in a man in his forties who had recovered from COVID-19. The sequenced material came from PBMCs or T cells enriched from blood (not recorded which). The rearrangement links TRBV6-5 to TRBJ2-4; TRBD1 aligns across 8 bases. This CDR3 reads CASRTGVIAKNIQYF. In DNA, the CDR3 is TGTGCCAGCAGGACAGGGGTAATAGCCAAAAACATTCAGTACTTC.